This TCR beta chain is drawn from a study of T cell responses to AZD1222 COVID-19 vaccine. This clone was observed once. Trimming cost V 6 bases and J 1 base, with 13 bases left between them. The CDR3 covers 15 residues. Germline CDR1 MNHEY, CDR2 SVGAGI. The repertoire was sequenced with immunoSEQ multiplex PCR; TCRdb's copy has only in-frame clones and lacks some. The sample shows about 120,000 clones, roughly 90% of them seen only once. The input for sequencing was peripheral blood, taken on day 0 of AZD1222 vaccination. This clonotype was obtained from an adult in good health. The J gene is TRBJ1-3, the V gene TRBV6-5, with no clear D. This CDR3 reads CASRNIRQSGNTIYF. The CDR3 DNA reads TGTGCCAGCAGGAATATTCGACAATCTGGAAACACCATATATTTT.